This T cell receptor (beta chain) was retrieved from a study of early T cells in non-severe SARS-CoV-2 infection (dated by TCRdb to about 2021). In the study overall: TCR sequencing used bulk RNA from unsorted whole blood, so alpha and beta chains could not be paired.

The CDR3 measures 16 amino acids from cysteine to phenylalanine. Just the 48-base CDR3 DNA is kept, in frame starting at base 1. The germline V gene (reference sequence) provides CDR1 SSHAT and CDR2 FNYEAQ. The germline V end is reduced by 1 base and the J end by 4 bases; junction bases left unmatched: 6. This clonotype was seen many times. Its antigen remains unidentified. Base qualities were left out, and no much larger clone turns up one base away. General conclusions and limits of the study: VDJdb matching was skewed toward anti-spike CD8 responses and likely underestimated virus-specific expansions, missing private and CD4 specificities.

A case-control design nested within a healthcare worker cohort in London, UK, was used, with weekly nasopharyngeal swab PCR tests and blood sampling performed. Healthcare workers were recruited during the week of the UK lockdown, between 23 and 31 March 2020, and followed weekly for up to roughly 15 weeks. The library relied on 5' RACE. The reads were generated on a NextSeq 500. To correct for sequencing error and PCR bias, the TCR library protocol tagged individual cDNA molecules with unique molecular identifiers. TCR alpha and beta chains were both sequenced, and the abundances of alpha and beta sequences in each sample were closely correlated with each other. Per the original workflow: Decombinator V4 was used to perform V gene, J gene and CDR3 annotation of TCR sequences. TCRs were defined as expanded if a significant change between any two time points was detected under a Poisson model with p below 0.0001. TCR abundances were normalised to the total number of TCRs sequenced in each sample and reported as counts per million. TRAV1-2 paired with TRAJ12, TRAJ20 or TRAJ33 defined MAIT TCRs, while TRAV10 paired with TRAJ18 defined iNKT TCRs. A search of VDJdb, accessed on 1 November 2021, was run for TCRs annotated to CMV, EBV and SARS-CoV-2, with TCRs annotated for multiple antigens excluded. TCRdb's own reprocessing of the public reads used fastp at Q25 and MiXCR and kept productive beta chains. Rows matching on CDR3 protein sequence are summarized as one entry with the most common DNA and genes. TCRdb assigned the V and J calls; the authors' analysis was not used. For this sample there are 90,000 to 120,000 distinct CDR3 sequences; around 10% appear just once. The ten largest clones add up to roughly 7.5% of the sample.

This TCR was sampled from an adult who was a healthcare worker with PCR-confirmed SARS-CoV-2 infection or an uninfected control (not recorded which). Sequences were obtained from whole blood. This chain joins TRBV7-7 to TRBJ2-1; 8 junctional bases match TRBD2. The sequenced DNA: TGTGCCAGCAGCTTAGGTGTTTCTAGCGGGTACAATGAGCAGTTCTTC. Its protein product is CASSLGVSSGYNEQFF. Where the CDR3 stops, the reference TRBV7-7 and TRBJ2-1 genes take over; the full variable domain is GAGVSQSPRYKVTKRGQDVTLRCDPISSHATLYWYQQALGQGPEFLTYFNYEAQPDKSGLPSDRFSAERPEGSISTLTIQRTEQRDSAMYRCASSLGVSSGYNEQFFGPGTRLTVL.